This entry describes one T cell receptor (beta chain). The data stem from a study of T cells after posttransplantation cyclophosphamide. The CDR3 runs 16 residues. The V end was cut by 4 bases, the J end by 1 base, with 13 bases between. Germline V lookup: CDR1 SNHLY, CDR2 FYNNEI. TCRdb's copy holds only in-frame clones and misses some; the assay was immunoSEQ multiplex PCR. The profile shows fewer than 3,500 clones, approximately 89% of them singletons. Treatment was busulfan-fludarabine conditioning, a marrow graft, and cyclophosphamide on days +3 and +4. This TCR was sampled from a female patient in her fifties or sixties who received an allogeneic stem cell transplant from an unrelated donor, was CMV-positive, and had acute and chronic GVHD. T cells may partly derive from the graft donor. The J gene is TRBJ2-2, the V gene TRBV2; weak D call: TRBD1 (6 bases). Sequences were derived from PBMCs, sampled after allogeneic stem cell transplant with posttransplant cyclophosphamide. The CDR3 DNA sequence: TGTGCCAGCAGTGGGCAGGGGTTGAAGAACACCGGGGAGCTGTTTTTT. Translating it yields CASSGQGLKNTGELFF.